This TCR beta chain was recovered during a study of control samples from healthy donors and cancer patients. The CDR3 has 12 amino acids. Germline V gene lookup returns CDR1 LGHDT and CDR2 YNNKEL (reference sequence). Trimming took off 4 bases at V and 9 bases at J, with 9 bases between the two ends. The assay was immunoSEQ multiplex PCR, and TCRdb's table has in-frame clones only and misses some. The repertoire holds 150,000 to 200,000 clones, with almost 90% as singletons. Sequences were obtained from blood. The source of this sequence is a man aged 18 to 29 in good health. This chain uses TRBV3-1 (or the pseudogene TRBV3-2) with TRBJ2-2; D is perhaps TRBD2 (5 bases). The CDR3 sequence is CASSPRGWELFF. The DNA of the CDR3 is TGTGCCAGCAGCCCCCGGGGATGGGAGCTGTTTTTT.